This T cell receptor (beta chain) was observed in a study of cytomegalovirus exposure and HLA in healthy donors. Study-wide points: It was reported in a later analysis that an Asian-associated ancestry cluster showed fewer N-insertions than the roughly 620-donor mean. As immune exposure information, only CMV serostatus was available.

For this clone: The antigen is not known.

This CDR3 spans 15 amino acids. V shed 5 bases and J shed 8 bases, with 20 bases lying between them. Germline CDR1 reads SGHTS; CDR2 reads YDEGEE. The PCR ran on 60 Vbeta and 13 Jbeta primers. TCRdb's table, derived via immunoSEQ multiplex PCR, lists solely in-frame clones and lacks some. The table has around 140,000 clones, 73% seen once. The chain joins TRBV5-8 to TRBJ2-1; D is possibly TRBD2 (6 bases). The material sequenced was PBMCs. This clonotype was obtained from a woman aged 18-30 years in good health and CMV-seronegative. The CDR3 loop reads CASRYRLRGRYEQFF. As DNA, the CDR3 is TGTGCCAGCAGATATAGACTCCGGGGGAGGTATGAGCAGTTCTTC.